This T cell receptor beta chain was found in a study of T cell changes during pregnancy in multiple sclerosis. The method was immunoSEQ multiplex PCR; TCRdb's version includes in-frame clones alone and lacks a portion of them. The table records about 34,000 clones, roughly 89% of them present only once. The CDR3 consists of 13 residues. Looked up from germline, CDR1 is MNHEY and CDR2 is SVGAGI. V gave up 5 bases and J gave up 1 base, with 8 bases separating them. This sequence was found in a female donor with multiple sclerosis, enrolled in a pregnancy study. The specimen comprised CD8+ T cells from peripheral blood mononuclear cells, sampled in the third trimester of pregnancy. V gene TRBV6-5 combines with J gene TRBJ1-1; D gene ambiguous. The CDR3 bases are TGTGCCAGCAGTCATACACCGAACACTGAAGCTTTCTTT. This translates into CASSHTPNTEAFF.